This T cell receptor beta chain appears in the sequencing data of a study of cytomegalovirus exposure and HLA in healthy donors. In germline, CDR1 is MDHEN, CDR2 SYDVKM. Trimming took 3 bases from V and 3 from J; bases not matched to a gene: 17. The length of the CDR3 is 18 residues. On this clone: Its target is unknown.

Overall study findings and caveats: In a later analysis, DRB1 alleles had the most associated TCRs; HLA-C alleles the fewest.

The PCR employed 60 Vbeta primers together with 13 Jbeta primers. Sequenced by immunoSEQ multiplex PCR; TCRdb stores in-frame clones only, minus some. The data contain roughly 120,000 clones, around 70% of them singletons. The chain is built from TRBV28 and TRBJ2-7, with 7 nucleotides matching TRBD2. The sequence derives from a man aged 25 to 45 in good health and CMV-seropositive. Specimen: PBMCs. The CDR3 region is CASSFIVEAGAFHYEQYF. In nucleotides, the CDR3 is TGTGCCAGCAGTTTCATAGTTGAGGCGGGAGCGTTCCACTACGAGCAGTACTTC.